Listed below are T cell receptor beta chains from one sample, sequenced in a study of T-cell memory formation after mild COVID-19. TCRdb re-called the 5' RACE reads through MiXCR, storing one row per CDR3 protein. The sample lists 260,000 or so distinct CDR3 sequences; over 15% were seen once. The sequenced material came from PBMCs or a T cell subset sorted from them (not recorded which). Receptors were obtained from a man between 18 and 35 years old who had mild COVID-19 (a few samples of this study predate the infection). Cell type and time point are not known. The CDR3 runs from the conserved cysteine through the conserved F or W. Each record gives: V gene, J gene, clone size, D gene, CDR3 DNA, CDR3 protein. A D gene is named only where the DNA matches it firmly. The size entry is marked missing in some rows and otherwise reads once, few, many or a size class.

TRBV6-2/TRBV6-3,TRBJ2-1,-,-,TGTGCCAGCAGTTGGTTTAATGAGCAGTTCTTC,CASSWFNEQFF
TRBV7-9,TRBJ2-2,few,TRBD1,TGTGCCAGCAGCGACAGGGTCCCCGGGGAGCTGTTTTTT,CASSDRVPGELFF
TRBV19,TRBJ2-7,many,TRBD1,TGTGCCAGCCGGGACAGGGAAGCCTACGAGCAGTACTTC,CASRDREAYEQYF
TRBV12-3/TRBV12-4,TRBJ2-7,-,TRBD1,TGTGCCAGCAGTTCCGACAGGGGGGACTATACCGGATGGGAGCAGTACTTC,CASSSDRGDYTGWEQYF
TRBV12-3/TRBV12-4,TRBJ1-2,few,-,TGTGCCAGCAGTTTGAAGACAGATGGTGGCTACACCTTC,CASSLKTDGGYTF
TRBV5-6,TRBJ2-3,few,TRBD2,TGTGCCAGCAGCTTGTGGACTAGGGCAGATACGCAGTATTTT,CASSLWTRADTQYF
TRBV5-6,TRBJ1-1,-,-,TGTGCCAGCAGCCCCCGTCGGGTAGGAGCTTTCTTT,CASSPRRVGAFF
TRBV11-2,TRBJ1-2,few,TRBD1,TGTGCCAGCAGCCCCGGACAGTGGGGACAGAGCTATGGCTACACCTTC,CASSPGQWGQSYGYTF
TRBV5-6,TRBJ2-1,-,TRBD2,TGTGCCAGCAGCGCATATAGCGGGGACCTCTACAATGAGCAGTTCTTC,CASSAYSGDLYNEQFF
TRBV5-1,TRBJ1-3,-,-,TGCGCCAGCTCCGATGGGGGAACCTCTGGAAACACCATATATTTT,CASSDGGTSGNTIYF
TRBV4-3,TRBJ2-7,-,-,TGCGCCAGCAGCCAAGATAGGCACGAGCAGTACTTC,CASSQDRHEQYF
TRBV11-2,TRBJ2-3,-,-,TGTGCCAGCAGCTTAAAGTGGGTGCGAGATACGCAGTATTTT,CASSLKWVRDTQYF
TRBV4-3,TRBJ1-6,few,TRBD1,TGCGCCAGCAGCCATAGACAGGGCTACGGTTCACCCCTCCACTTT,CASSHRQGYGSPLHF
TRBV28,TRBJ2-2,few,-,TGTGCCAGCAGCGCCCCGGGTTTCAGGTTTATCCGGGGGGAGCTGTTTTTT,CASSAPGFRFIRGELFF
TRBV2,TRBJ2-3,few,-,TGTGCCATCGCAGCGGAGTACACAGATACGCAGTATTTT,CAIAAEYTDTQYF
TRBV6-2/TRBV6-3,TRBJ1-4,few,-,TGTGCCAGCAGCCAGAGTGAAAAACTGTTTTTT,CASSQSEKLFF
TRBV6-5,TRBJ1-3,few,TRBD1,TGTGCCAGCAGTTACAGTTCCGGGACAGGGACTGGAAACACCATATATTTT,CASSYSSGTGTGNTIYF
TRBV11-3,TRBJ2-3,few,-,TGTGCCAGCAGCGCGACAGCCACAGATACGCAGTATTTT,CASSATATDTQYF
TRBV6-5,TRBJ2-5,-,-,TGTGCCAGCAGTTACGTCTCGGGTTTCGAGACCCAGTACTTC,CASSYVSGFETQYF
TRBV27,TRBJ2-3,many,TRBD1,TGTGCCAGCAGTTTTCGCTTACAGGGGGTGGAATATTTT,CASSFRLQGVEYF
TRBV7-7,TRBJ2-5,few,-,TGTGCCAGCAGCTTAGGTAGTACGGGAGCGACCCAGTACTTC,CASSLGSTGATQYF
TRBV6-6,TRBJ2-5,-,TRBD1,TGTGCCAGCAGTTTAAGGGGGCGGCCGCCCCGAGAGACCCAGTACTTC,CASSLRGRPPRETQYF
TRBV6-6,TRBJ2-5,few,TRBD1,TGTGCCAGCACTCAGGGGGCAGAGACCCAGTACTTC,CASTQGAETQYF
TRBV28,TRBJ1-3,few,-,TGTGCCAGCAGTGTTCGATTCTCTGGAAACACCATATATTTT,CASSVRFSGNTIYF
TRBV4-1,TRBJ2-7,-,-,TGCGCCAGCAGCCAAGACGTCAGATACTACGAGCAGTACTTC,CASSQDVRYYEQYF
TRBV5-6,TRBJ2-2,-,-,TGTGCCAGCAGCCTAGGGCCAGGTTCGAACACCGGGGAGCTGTTTTTT,CASSLGPGSNTGELFF
TRBV12-3/TRBV12-4,TRBJ1-1,few,TRBD1,TGTGCCAGCAGTCCCCGGGACAGGCTTGAAGCTTTCTTT,CASSPRDRLEAFF
TRBV3-1,TRBJ2-3,few,TRBD2,TGTGCCAGCAGCGAGACGGGTAGCGGGGCCAACACAGATACGCAGTATTTT,CASSETGSGANTDTQYF
TRBV29-1,TRBJ2-3,-,-,TGCAGCGTTGAAAGGCAGGGGCCAGATACGCAGTATTTT,CSVERQGPDTQYF
TRBV6-1,TRBJ1-1,-,-,TGTGCCACCTTAAGACGGAGGGAGGCTGAAGCTTTCTTT,CATLRRREAEAFF
TRBV28,TRBJ1-5,-,-,TGTGCCAGCAGTCCTACTGGGTGGGGGGAGAGTTTCCAGCCCCAGCATTTT,CASSPTGWGESFQPQHF
TRBV7-6,TRBJ2-7,many,TRBD1,TGTGCCAGCAGTCCCAGCAGGGGGATCTTCCACGAGCAGTACTTC,CASSPSRGIFHEQYF
TRBV5-1,TRBJ2-1,few,-,TGCGCCAGCAGCTACCCCGGACCTGAGCAGTTCTTC,CASSYPGPEQFF
TRBV3-1,TRBJ2-2,-,-,TGTGCCAGCGGACCCGGGGCCGGGGAGCTGTTTTTT,CASGPGAGELFF
TRBV28,TRBJ1-6,-,-,TGTGCCAGCAGTACTCTAGCGTGGAGCTCCTATAATTCACCCCTCCACTTT,CASSTLAWSSYNSPLHF
TRBV5-6,TRBJ1-1,many,-,TGTGCCAGCAGCTTGGGGACAGCGAACACTGAAGCTTTCTTT,CASSLGTANTEAFF
TRBV20-1,TRBJ1-1,-,-,TGCAGCGCCGTTAGGCAGGGAAACACTGAAGCTTTCTTT,CSAVRQGNTEAFF
TRBV7-8,TRBJ1-5,-,TRBD1,TGTGCCAGCAGCTTGGACAGGGGAGTCAATCAGCCCCAGCATTTT,CASSLDRGVNQPQHF
TRBV11-2,TRBJ2-4,-,-,TGTGCCAGCAGCCCCCAGCCGGCGGCCAAAAACATTCAGTACTTC,CASSPQPAAKNIQYF
TRBV7-8,TRBJ2-5,-,-,TGTGCCAGCGAATTAGGGGGGGGAAGTCGGACCCAGTACTTC,CASELGGGSRTQYF
TRBV7-9,TRBJ2-3,many,-,TGTGCCAGCAGCTTACCCCACTTCCCCCCGGGGGATACGCAGTATTTT,CASSLPHFPPGDTQYF
TRBV28,TRBJ2-2,few,-,TGTGCCAGCAGCACCTCGAATGGCCCTAACACCGGGGAGCTGTTTTTT,CASSTSNGPNTGELFF
TRBV13,TRBJ2-4,-,-,TGTGCCAGCAGCTTAGGCGTTATAATCCACGCCAAAAACATTCAGTACTTC,CASSLGVIIHAKNIQYF
TRBV20-1,TRBJ1-6,-,TRBD1,TGCAGTGCTAGGGGGACAGGGGAGGGTTCACCCCTCCACTTT,CSARGTGEGSPLHF
TRBV29-1,TRBJ2-5,few,TRBD2,TGCAGCGTCCCCACCGTACGGGGACTACAAGAGACCCAGTACTTC,CSVPTVRGLQETQYF